Sequencing of this T cell receptor (beta chain) was carried out in a study of CD8 T cells in Susac syndrome (dated by TCRdb to the late 2010s). About the study as a whole: Of the Susac syndrome patients who were sequenced, roughly eight were in clinical remission while more than five had clinically active disease. Susac syndrome patients were therapy-naive, on corticosteroids (some also receiving IVIg), or on IVIg alone at blood withdrawal. Whether CD8+ T cell activation and differentiation in Susac syndrome was antigen driven was tested using repertoire sequencing.

What the study reported, not specific to this receptor: In patients with Susac syndrome, the CD4+ T cell repertoire showed no detectable clonal expansion. The number of individuals in the TCR sequencing and HLA analysis was acknowledged as relatively small.

Taken from the germline V gene (reference sequence), the CDR1 and CDR2 loops are DFQATT and SNEGSKA. The germline V end is reduced by 7 bases and the J end by 3 bases; junction bases left unmatched: 5. CDR3 length: 13 amino acids, cysteine to phenylalanine. Solely the CDR3 DNA is kept, with 39 bases framed from the first base. RNA was extracted using the RNeasy kit, and about 0.45 to 1 ug of the RNA was reverse transcribed with random hexamers. The immunoSEQ multiplex PCR assay, covering 54 Vbeta and 13 Jbeta segments, was used to amplify TCR beta CDR3 regions. PCR amplification bias was corrected by using a synthetic template baseline for primer optimization and computational correction. On the study's bioinformatics: Reads were annotated to V, D and J genes according to IMGT and were analyzed with immunoSEQ Analyzer, with only productive sequences retained. Clonality was computed as one minus Shannon entropy normalized by log2 of the number of productive unique sequences. For each patient and control, public and private clones were evaluated among the 100 most prevalent clones. Susac-specific clones were defined as absent from healthy and MS cohorts, approximately 1,000 published viral clones and other ImmuneACCESS disease sequences. TCRdb itself trimmed the public reads at Q25 with fastp, ran MiXCR and retained productive beta chains. All rows with the same CDR3 protein become a single entry with the most common DNA and genes. The V and J calls were not made by the authors but by TCRdb's processing. The sample data list 100,000 to 150,000 distinct CDR3 sequences, and 96% of these were observed just once. Less than 0.15% of the sample is taken by the ten largest.

Only one count was recorded for this clonotype. Its binding antigen is unknown. Nothing much larger sits one base from this clone, and base qualities are not available. A lone read is weak support. High-throughput TCR beta sequencing profiled peripheral blood CD8+ and CD4+ T cells from healthy donors, Susac syndrome patients and multiple sclerosis patients. Recently defined diagnostic criteria for definite or probable disease were met by the Susac syndrome patients. Bulk CD8+ and CD4+ T cells were purified by magnetic negative isolation, whereas CD8+ TEMRA cells were enriched by FACS. Blood was drawn into EDTA tubes, processed within 24 hours, and PBMCs were isolated by density gradient centrifugation. PBMCs intended for TCR sequencing were cryopreserved in liquid nitrogen and were subsequently thawed in a 37 degrees C water bath. The sorted or isolated CD4+, CD8+ and CD8+ TEMRA cells had a purity of 90% or higher.

Recombination joined TRBV20-1 with TRBJ2-1, with 8 central nucleotides matching TRBD2. The receptor comes from a human donor with Susac syndrome. The material sequenced was CD4+ T cells from PBMCs. The CDR3 sequence is CSVSGGYYNEQFF. The DNA sequence is given as TGCAGTGTGTCGGGAGGGTACTACAATGAGCAGTTCTTC.